This TCR beta chain is from a study of blood T cell repertoires in COVID-19. Study as a whole: Researchers got acute and convalescent COVID-19 samples from the United States, Italy and Spain. In each case, the material was cDNA or gDNA derived from T cells, B-cell-depleted T cells, or PBMCs.

This clone was counted a single time. CDR1 is SNHLY, CDR2 FYNNEI, per germline. CDR3 length: 13 residues. V lost 7 bases, J lost 3 bases, and 10 bases lay in between. Source study methods: How many nucleated cells were present was estimated from reference gene primer amplification. Here immunoSEQ multiplex PCR was the method, and the copy in TCRdb shows in-frame clones only, minus some. V and J calls and clone size are as listed in that table; D and trimming were resolved from the DNA. The sample has about 240,000 clones, more than 75% seen once. This clonotype was sampled from an elderly man with acute or convalescent COVID-19. The rearrangement links TRBV2 to TRBJ2-1, with D maybe TRBD1 (6 bases). The sequenced sample consisted of peripheral blood. In DNA form, the CDR3 reads TGTGCCAGCAAGGGGACAATCTACAATGAGCAGTTCTTC. Amino acid sequence: CASKGTIYNEQFF.